Listed below are T cell receptor beta chains from one sample, sequenced in a study of control samples from healthy donors and cancer patients. Produced via immunoSEQ multiplex PCR; TCRdb's table is partial and in-frame only. Here the sample spans under 80,000 clones, about 95% being singletons. The specimen was blood. The source of these receptors is a woman in her thirties or forties in good health. CDR3s include the opening cysteine and the closing phenylalanine or tryptophan. The D gene is left open where the match is weak.

v_gene	d_gene	j_gene	CDR3aa
TRBV11-2	TRBD2	TRBJ2-3	CASSSLLGRASTDTQYF
TRBV11-1	-	TRBJ1-5	CASSLGTAGSPQHF
TRBV27	-	TRBJ2-1	CASSLWGAHNEQFF
TRBV27	TRBD1	TRBJ1-6	CASSSFIGTGPIRYSPLHF
TRBV18	-	TRBJ1-1	CASSRPGFGGEAFF
TRBV5-1	-	TRBJ1-1	CASIPWAGLDTEAFF
TRBV19	-	TRBJ2-5	CASSIVGQGDQYF
TRBV12-3/TRBV12-4	-	TRBJ1-4	CASKLREYEKLFF
TRBV6-5	-	TRBJ2-3	CASIGTGAADTQYF
TRBV27	-	TRBJ2-7	CASGLTAYEQYF
TRBV5-1	-	TRBJ1-4	CASSLRTPGGEKLFF
TRBV27	-	TRBJ2-1	CASSFFPKEDEQFF
TRBV27	-	TRBJ1-6	CASSLWQTNSPLHF
TRBV2	TRBD1	TRBJ1-5	CASSDGPGGFYQPQHF
TRBV28	-	TRBJ1-5	CASSQTDSNQPQHF
TRBV9	-	TRBJ2-2	CASSGAGSGELFF
TRBV9	-	TRBJ1-4	CASSVGGMDEKLFF
TRBV12-2	-	TRBJ1-5	CASRLGQCSNQPQHF
TRBV9	-	TRBJ2-5	CASSVALGPQETQYF
TRBV15	-	TRBJ1-1	CATSRGPGHSYNGAFF
TRBV2	-	TRBJ1-3	CASRVQGNGSTIYF
TRBV3-1/TRBV3-2	-	TRBJ1-3	CASSQDGSSGNTIYF
TRBV6-1	-	TRBJ1-1	CASSARVGQGWNTEAFF
TRBV6-2/TRBV6-3	-	TRBJ1-3	CASSSGGSGNTIYF
TRBV6-2/TRBV6-3	TRBD2	TRBJ2-7	CASSSEGTSGTYEQYF
TRBV7-3	TRBD2	TRBJ2-1	CASSLSGGPYNEQFF
TRBV24-1	-	TRBJ2-1	CATSDRRGSNNEQFF
TRBV9	TRBD1	TRBJ1-4	CASSPEGTGTEKLFF
TRBV9	-	TRBJ2-5	CASSVVDSQGETQYF
TRBV2	-	TRBJ1-4	CARRDGTGGRMNEKLFF
TRBV7-9	-	TRBJ2-3	CASSHNTGFATDTQYF
TRBV19	-	TRBJ2-7	CASSIGNRLSSYEQYF
TRBV19	-	TRBJ2-1	CASSIHGTTPYNEQFF
TRBV4-3	-	TRBJ2-3	CASSQDRQGVADTQYF
TRBV7-7	-	TRBJ2-7	CASSLLAGASYEQYF
TRBV5-1	TRBD1	TRBJ1-2	CASSLGGANNYGYTF
TRBV5-5	-	TRBJ1-5	CASSSGTPGDQPQHF
TRBV29-1	TRBD1	TRBJ2-2	CSVEGQGTSGTGELFF
TRBV7-2	-	TRBJ1-1	CASSAQRNTEAFF
TRBV11-2	-	TRBJ1-5	CASSWGTDQPQHF
TRBV18	-	TRBJ1-5	CASSNAGQGNQPQHF
TRBV27	-	TRBJ2-2	CASSFGARPNTGELFF
TRBV12-3/TRBV12-4	-	TRBJ2-1	CASSRSRFNEQFF
TRBV6-1	-	TRBJ1-1	CASSDGRVNTEAFF
TRBV10-3	TRBD2	TRBJ2-3	CAISEYSGGRFTDTQYF
TRBV5-1	TRBD2	TRBJ2-5	CASSLEAGEHETQYF
TRBV5-6	-	TRBJ1-3	CASSSRGVGNTIYF
TRBV6-5	-	TRBJ1-2	CASLLANYGYTF
TRBV7-9	-	TRBJ2-5	CASSSSHYQETQYF
TRBV2	-	TRBJ1-2	CASSEDPRMGYTF
TRBV27	-	TRBJ2-2	CASRRVNGELFF